One and the same sample provided the 4 T cell receptor beta chains below, sequenced in a study of beta chain features in type 1 diabetes. Reverse transcribing all isolated RNA meant expressed TCRB transcripts were sequenced. Clones were read by immunoSEQ multiplex PCR, and TCRdb kept only the in-frame ones, dropping some. The sample carries hundreds of thousands of clones, around 13% recorded once. The sample consisted of central memory CD4+ T cells from blood. These receptors were collected from a man under 40 in good health.

This clone was seen a few times. V usage is TRBV15 and J usage is TRBJ1-5; D not resolved. The CDR3 sequence is 16 residues long. Germline lookup yields CDR1 LNHNV and CDR2 YYDKDF (reference sequence). V lost 0 bases, J lost 8 bases, and 17 bases lay in between. As DNA, the CDR3 is TGTGCCACCAGCAGAGATATGGTGACACTAAATGAGCCCCAGCATTTT. It encodes CATSRDMVTLNEPQHF.

This chain uses TRBV6-1 with TRBJ1-4; D remains ambiguous. The CDR3 covers 14 residues. CDR1 and CDR2 (germline): MNHNS, SASEGT. V was cut by 8 bases and J by 7 bases, with 17 bases left in between. CDR3 amino acids: CASRMGPSPEKLFF. The CDR3 region has the DNA TGTGCCAGCCGTATGGGCCCCTCCCCTGAAAAACTGTTTTTT.

The V and J genes are TRBV4-3 and TRBJ2-3, with 14 bases fitting TRBD2. The length of the CDR3 is 19 residues. Germline V CDR1 and CDR2: LGHNA, YSLEER. Losses at the gene ends were 3 bases for V and 4 bases for J; bases not matched to a gene: 12. The DNA of the CDR3 is TGCGCCAGCAGCCAGAGTTCCGGGACTAGCGGGGGCCGGGCAGATACGCAGTATTTT. Protein product: CASSQSSGTSGGRADTQYF.

The rearrangement links TRBV7-2 to TRBJ1-1; 8 bases are shared with TRBD1. The V gene end was trimmed by 5 bases and the J gene end by 0 bases; junction bases not matched to a gene: 8. The CDR3 is 16 amino acids. Germline V gene lookup returns CDR1 SGHTA and CDR2 FQGNSA. CDR3 protein: CASSPGTGALNTEAFF. The CDR3 nucleotides read TGTGCCAGCAGCCCTGGGACAGGCGCTCTGAACACTGAAGCTTTCTTT.